Listed here is a single T cell receptor beta chain. Antigen specificity is unknown. This sample stems from a study of human T cells and chemical hapten exposure. Study-level findings and limits: There was no change with DPC sensitization in TCRs above 1 in 1000 frequency. Alopecia affected the donors, so their immune response may differ from healthy people's.

V was clipped by 2 bases and J by 0 bases, with 7 bases between them. Germline CDR1 MNHEY, CDR2 SVGAGI. The CDR3 is 15 amino acids. The time point was: patch test 2, 6 weeks after DPC sensitization. Treatment of the sample: therapeutic diphenylcyclopropenone sensitization with weekly scalp DPC. Blood sampling occurred before each patch-test application. Individual cDNA molecules each carried unique molecular identifiers attached by the library. TCRdb analysed the RACE reads with MiXCR anew, one entry per CDR3 protein. The table has 84,000 or so distinct CDR3 sequences, approximately 10% seen once. The material sequenced was whole blood, taken in connection with sensitization to the hapten diphenylcyclopropenone (DPC). The J gene is TRBJ1-4, the V gene TRBV6-5; D gene ambiguous. This TCR was recovered from a woman in her twenties or thirties with alopecia areata. Some clones in this sample may be carry-over from other donors' samples. CDR3 protein: CASSYVAATNEKLFF. For the CDR3, the DNA is TGTGCCAGCAGTTACGTGGCAGCAACTAATGAAAAACTGTTTTTT.